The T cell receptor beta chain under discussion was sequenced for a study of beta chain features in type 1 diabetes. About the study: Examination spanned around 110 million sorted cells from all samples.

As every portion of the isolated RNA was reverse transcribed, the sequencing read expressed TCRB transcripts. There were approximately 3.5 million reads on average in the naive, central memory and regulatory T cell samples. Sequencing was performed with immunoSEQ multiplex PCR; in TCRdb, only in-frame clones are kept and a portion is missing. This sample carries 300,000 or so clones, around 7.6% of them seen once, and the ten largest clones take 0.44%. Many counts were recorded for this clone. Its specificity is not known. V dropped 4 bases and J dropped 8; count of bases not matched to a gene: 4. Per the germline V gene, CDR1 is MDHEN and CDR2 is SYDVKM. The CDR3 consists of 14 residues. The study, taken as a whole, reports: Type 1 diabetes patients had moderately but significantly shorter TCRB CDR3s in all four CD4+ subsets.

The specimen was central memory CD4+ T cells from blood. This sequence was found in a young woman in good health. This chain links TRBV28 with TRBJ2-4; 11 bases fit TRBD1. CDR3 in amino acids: CASSSGQGADIQYF. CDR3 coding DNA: TGTGCCAGCAGTTCCGGACAGGGGGCAGACATTCAGTACTTC.